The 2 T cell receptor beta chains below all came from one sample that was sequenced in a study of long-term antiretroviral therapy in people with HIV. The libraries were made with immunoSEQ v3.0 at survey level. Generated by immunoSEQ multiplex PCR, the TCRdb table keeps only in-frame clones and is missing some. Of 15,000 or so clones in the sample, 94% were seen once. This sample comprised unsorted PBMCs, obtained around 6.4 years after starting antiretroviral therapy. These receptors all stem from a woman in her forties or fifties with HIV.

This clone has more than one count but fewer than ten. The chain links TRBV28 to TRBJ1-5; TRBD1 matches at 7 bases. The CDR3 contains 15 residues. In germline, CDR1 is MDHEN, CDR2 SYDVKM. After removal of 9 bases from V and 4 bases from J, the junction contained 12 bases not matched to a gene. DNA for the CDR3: TGTGCCAGTATCGGGACAGCACGACAAAATCAGCCCCAGCATTTT. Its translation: CASIGTARQNQPQHF.

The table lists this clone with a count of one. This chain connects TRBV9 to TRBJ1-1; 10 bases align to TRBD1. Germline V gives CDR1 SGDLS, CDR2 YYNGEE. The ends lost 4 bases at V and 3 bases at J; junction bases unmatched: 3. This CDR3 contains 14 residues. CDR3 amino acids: CASSSGTGDTEAFF. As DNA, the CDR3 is TGTGCCAGCAGCTCTGGGACAGGGGACACTGAAGCTTTCTTT.